Following are 10 T cell receptor beta chains from one sample sequenced in a study of human T cells and chemical hapten exposure. Described time point: pre-sensitization, week 0. Treatment indicated: therapeutic diphenylcyclopropenone sensitization with weekly scalp DPC. TCRdb analysed the RACE reads with MiXCR anew, one entry per CDR3 protein. Of 65,000 to 70,000 distinct CDR3 sequences detected, 11% appear once; the ten largest clones hold approximately 5.5%. The source was whole blood, collected in connection with sensitization to the hapten diphenylcyclopropenone (DPC). The receptor set was obtained from a woman in her forties or fifties with alopecia areata. Some clones in this sample may be carry-over from other donors' samples.

This clonotype has at least ten counts. V gene TRBV18 combines with J gene TRBJ1-5; D ambiguous. The CDR3 spans 14 residues. Deletions cut 2 bases from V and 1 base from J, with 6 bases between. The germline CDR1 and CDR2 sequences are KGHSH and LQKENI. The CDR3 spells CASSPAWSNQPQHF. In DNA, the CDR3 is TGTGCCAGCTCACCAGCATGGAGCAATCAGCCCCAGCATTTT.

Details on this clonotype: This may come from a read error, since a much larger clone is one base off. The rearrangement links TRBV7-9 to TRBJ1-1, with unresolved D. Germline CDR1 and CDR2: SEHNR and FQNEAQ (reference sequence). The CDR3 extends over 15 amino acids. The CDR3, as DNA: TGTGTCAGCAGACCCCTTCCCCGGGTGGGCACTGAAGCTTTCTTT. It encodes CVSRPLPRVGTEAFF.

This clonotype was seen ten or more times. The chain couples TRBV20-1 to TRBJ1-5; possibly TRBD1 for D (5 bases). Trimming took off 5 bases at V and 0 bases at J, with 8 bases between the two ends. Germline CDR1 and CDR2: DFQATT and SNEGSKA (reference sequence). The CDR3 is 13 amino acids. DNA of the CDR3: TGCAGTGCTGGGACTCTTAGCAATCAGCCCCAGCATTTT. This codes for CSAGTLSNQPQHF.

The chain employs TRBV29-1 and TRBJ2-3; D possibly corresponds to TRBD1 (6 bases). CDR1 is SQVTM, CDR2 ANQGSEA, per germline. V was shortened by 4 bases and J by 6 bases, with 20 bases between the two germline ends. The CDR3 is 15 residues long. The CDR3 reads CSVARLQGQSDTQYF. CDR3 nucleotides: TGCAGCGTTGCCAGACTACAGGGTCAGAGCGATACGCAGTATTTT.

DNA of the CDR3: TGTGCCAGCAGTCCCCGGACAGGGGAAGTGCAGTACTTC. Translating it yields CASSPRTGEVQYF. The J gene is TRBJ2-7, the V gene TRBV28, with 9 positions matching TRBD1. The V segment lost 5 bases and the J segment 9 bases; nucleotides outside the gene matches: 8. The CDR3 covers 13 residues. CDR1 is MDHEN and CDR2 is SYDVKM in the germline V gene.

This chain connects TRBV9 to TRBJ2-5; D not certain. Per the germline V gene, CDR1 is SGDLS and CDR2 is YYNGEE. The CDR3 sequence is 15 residues long. The ends were cut back, 4 bases at V and 5 bases at J, with 18 bases in the middle. CDR3 DNA sequence: TGTGCCAGCAGCCCTGCAGCCCGAACGGCGGAGACCCAGTACTTC. Encoded protein: CASSPAARTAETQYF. The full variable domain, completed using reference TRBV9 and TRBJ2-5, is DSGVTQTPKHLITATGQRVTLRCSPRSGDLSVYWYQQSLDQGLQFLIQYYNGEERAKGNILERFSAQQFPDLHSELNLSSLELGDSALYFCASSPAARTAETQYFGPGTRLLVL.

This chain uses TRBV4-3 with TRBJ1-4; 9 bases map to TRBD1. This CDR3 spans 19 amino acids. Germline assignment: CDR1 LGHNA and CDR2 YSLEER. Germline trimming cut 6 bases from V and 0 bases from J; bases unmatched to any gene: 14. CDR3 nucleotides: TGCGCCAGCAGTGGGAGATTCCGGGACAGGGAGGCAACTAATGAAAAACTGTTTTTT. It encodes CASSGRFRDREATNEKLFF.

The chain combines TRBV5-4 with TRBJ2-1; the D is unclear. CDR1 is SGHNT, CDR2 YYREEE, per germline (reference sequence). The CDR3 extends over 13 amino acids. Trimming stripped 1 base from V and 1 base from J, with 3 bases between. CDR3 sequence: CASSLWSYNEQFF. DNA for the CDR3: TGTGCCAGCAGCTTGTGGTCCTACAATGAGCAGTTCTTC.

The chain employs TRBV24-1 and TRBJ2-3; D uncertain. CDR3 length: 13 residues. The V and J ends lost 8 bases and 1 base respectively, with 9 bases between them. Germline CDR1 reads KGHDR; CDR2 reads SFDVKD. DNA of the CDR3: TGTGCCACCACCAAGGGCGGCACAGATACGCAGTATTTT. Encoded protein: CATTKGGTDTQYF.

This clonotype has at least ten counts. The chain uses TRBV7-9 and TRBJ2-2, with TRBD2 matching over 8 bases. The CDR3 is 16 amino acids. Trimming removed 7 bases from V and 3 bases from J; junction bases left unmatched: 10. Germline values: CDR1 SEHNR, CDR2 FQNEAQ (reference sequence). The CDR3 loop reads CASNLLSGADTGELFF. The CDR3 nucleotides read TGTGCCAGCAACCTACTTAGCGGGGCTGACACCGGGGAGCTGTTTTTT.